This T cell receptor (beta chain) was obtained from a study of T cells in Graves' hyperthyroidism and ophthalmopathy (dated by TCRdb to between 2018 and 2021). Regarding the complete study: Peripheral blood was sampled at the time of initial diagnosis, prior to any treatment. To identify TCR V-J signatures that set the groups apart, the researchers used a discovery cohort of more than 95 patients, made up of 40 to 45 with Graves' ophthalmopathy and approximately 57 with stable Graves' hyperthyroidism. An independent validation cohort of under 20 hyperthyroidism patients and 17 patients who later progressed to ophthalmopathy tested prospective prediction of ophthalmopathy. For training and testing, the 100 or so patients in the discovery cohort were randomly divided in a 7:3 ratio. In addition, the study compared T-cell repertoires in thyroid tissue and in blood from roughly 6 Graves' hyperthyroidism patients. After blood sampling, hyperthyroidism patients were treated with methimazole at a starting dose of 30 mg daily, and ophthalmopathy patients were treated with high-dose intravenous methylprednisolone. The paper describes TCR Vbeta CDR3 sequencing of fewer than 150 peripheral blood samples, made up of about 40 ophthalmopathy patients, around 78 hyperthyroidism patients and 17 progressor patients.

The TCR beta CDR3 regions were amplified from RNA transcripts. The first round of RT-PCR for the TCR CDR3 was performed with the HTBI primer set and the Qiagen OneStep RT-PCR kit. A second multiplex PCR round built the libraries, followed by size selection and purification. Paired-end sequencing of the libraries was performed with 100 bp reads on an Illumina HiSeq2000. The authors' pipeline ran thus. SOAPnuke was used to process the raw data, with reads discarded if the reads contained adapters or uncalled bases, had a mean Phred below 15, or lacked an exact constant-primer or identifier match. COPE v1.2.5 was used to merge high-quality paired reads, and clonotypes were defined as unique nucleotide sequences. Clonotypes were aligned to IMGT TRBV, TRBD and TRBJ reference segments using MiTCR v1.1. Analysis was restricted to V-J combinations with a frequency above 0.0001, which covered 99% to 99.2% of repertoires. The TCS score was defined as F50 (clonal expansion) divided by E x V (chaos), with BLOSUM62-based TCRdist calculated between CDR3 peptides within each V-J. Welch's t-statistics and random forest reduced roughly 530 V-J features to under 15, which were used in a naive Bayes classifier (R e1071). Starting from the raw public reads, TCRdb applied fastp trimming at Q25, assembled clones with MiXCR and retained in-frame beta chains. When rows share a CDR3 protein, they turn into one entry using the most common DNA and genes. Clone size and V and J calls follow TCRdb, not the original study. The sample profile shows 400,000 to 500,000 distinct CDR3 sequences; 13% to 15% of them were found once. Under 20% of the sample is in the top ten clones.

This clonotype occurred many times. Its target antigen remains unknown. No much larger clonotype is one base removed from it; base qualities were not supplied. Stable Graves' hyperthyroidism was defined as the absence of progression to ophthalmopathy over 18 months of follow-up. Hyperthyroidism patients were newly diagnosed, had a disease duration of under 2 months, and were aged 18 to 65 years. Exclusion was applied to patients with uncontrolled infections, other autoimmune diseases, pregnancy or lactation. Diagnoses were based on clinical symptoms, serum thyroxine and TRAb, thyroid ultrasound and orbital computed tomography. Ficoll-Paque density gradient centrifugation was used to isolate PBMCs from about 9 ml of fresh peripheral blood. Total RNA was extracted with Trizol reagent, and quality was checked on an Agilent 2100 Bioanalyzer. Overall study results and their limits: No statistical method was used to fix the sample size in advance, and group allocation was not hidden from the investigators. Ophthalmopathy was separated from stable hyperthyroidism by a 13 V-J signature model, with 87.88% sensitivity and about 81% specificity obtained in cross-validation and 80%/75% obtained in testing. Most expanded thyroid clonotypes (frequency above 0.001) were also detected in blood, a finding suggesting that blood repertoires may reflect thyroid immune responses. In validation, the model predicted progression to ophthalmopathy with around 71% sensitivity and 72% to 85% specificity, a median of approximately 6.7 months before onset.

The germline V gene encodes CDR1 DFQATT and CDR2 SNEGSKA (reference sequence). Inclusive of the bounding cysteine and phenylalanine, the CDR3 is 14 residues long. Left in the record is the CDR3 DNA by itself, 42 bases read in frame from the first base. Trimming removed 1 base from V and 5 bases from J, leaving 12 bases between the germline ends. The sequenced sample was blood. The sequence derives from a woman aged 18 to 35 with Graves' hyperthyroidism. The receptor chain draws on TRBV20-1 and TRBJ2-1; no D gene call is confident. The CDR3 loop reads CSARGRSYNNEQFF. The nucleotide sequence is TGCAGTGCTAGAGGACGGAGCTACAACAATGAGCAGTTCTTC.